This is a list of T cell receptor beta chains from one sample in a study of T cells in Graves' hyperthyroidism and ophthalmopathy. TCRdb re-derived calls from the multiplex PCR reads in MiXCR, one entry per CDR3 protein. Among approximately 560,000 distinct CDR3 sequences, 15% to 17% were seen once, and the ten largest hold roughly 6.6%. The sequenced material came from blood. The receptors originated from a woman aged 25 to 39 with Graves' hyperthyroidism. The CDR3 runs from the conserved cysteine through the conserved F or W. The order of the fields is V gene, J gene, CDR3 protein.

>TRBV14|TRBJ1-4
CASSQDRQGTTNEKLFF
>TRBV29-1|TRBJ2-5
CSVMTPPQETQYF
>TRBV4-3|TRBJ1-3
CASSQDSGSGNTIYF
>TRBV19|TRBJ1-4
CASSFVNGEKLFF
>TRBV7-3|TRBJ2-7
CASSLTSGTNYEQYF
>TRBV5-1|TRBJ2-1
CASSFRLAGNEQFF
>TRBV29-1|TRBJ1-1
CSVLVRDRGTEAFF
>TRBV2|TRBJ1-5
CASTGSRAGGNQPQHF
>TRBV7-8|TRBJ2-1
CASSPISANEQFF
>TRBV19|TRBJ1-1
CASMGQGLYTEAFF
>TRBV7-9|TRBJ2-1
CASSPTGADNEQFF
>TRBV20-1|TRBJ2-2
CSVPRGTGELFF
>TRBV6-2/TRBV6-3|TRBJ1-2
CASSFDSTPNYGHTF
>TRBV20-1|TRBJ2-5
CSAIGLAGGKVGETQYF
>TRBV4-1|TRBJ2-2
CASGQRGTNTGELFF
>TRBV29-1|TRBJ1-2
CSVVGDRDNYGYTF
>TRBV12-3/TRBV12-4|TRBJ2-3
CASSWTSSSTDTQYF
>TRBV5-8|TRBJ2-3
CASSKEGREDTQYF
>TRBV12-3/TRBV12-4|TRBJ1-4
CASSPGTGSVEKLFF
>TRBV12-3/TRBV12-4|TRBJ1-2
CASSPLGGNYGYTF
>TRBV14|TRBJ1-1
CASSLAGVLTEAFF
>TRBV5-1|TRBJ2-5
CASSLVTSAQETQYF
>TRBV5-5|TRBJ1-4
CASSLGGQAREKLFF
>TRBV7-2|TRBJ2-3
CASSLADRAADTQYF
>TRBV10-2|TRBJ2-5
CASSEYALGNQETQYF
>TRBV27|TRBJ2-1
CASSDYRGPHNEQFF
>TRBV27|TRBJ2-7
CASSSPGLAGGPVHEQYF
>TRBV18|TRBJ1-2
CASSPPGTGPTYGYTF
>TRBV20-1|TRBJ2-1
CSASGLAGGPSSYNEQFF
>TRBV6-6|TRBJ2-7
CASSYPGQGAYEQYF
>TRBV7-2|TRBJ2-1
CASSATGTSWGNEQFF
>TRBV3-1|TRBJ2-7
CASKWTGSYEQYF
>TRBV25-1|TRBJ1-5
CASSGQGEGNQPQHF
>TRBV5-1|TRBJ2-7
CASTRGLAGDEQYF
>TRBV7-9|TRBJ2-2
CASSQTGGSAGELFF